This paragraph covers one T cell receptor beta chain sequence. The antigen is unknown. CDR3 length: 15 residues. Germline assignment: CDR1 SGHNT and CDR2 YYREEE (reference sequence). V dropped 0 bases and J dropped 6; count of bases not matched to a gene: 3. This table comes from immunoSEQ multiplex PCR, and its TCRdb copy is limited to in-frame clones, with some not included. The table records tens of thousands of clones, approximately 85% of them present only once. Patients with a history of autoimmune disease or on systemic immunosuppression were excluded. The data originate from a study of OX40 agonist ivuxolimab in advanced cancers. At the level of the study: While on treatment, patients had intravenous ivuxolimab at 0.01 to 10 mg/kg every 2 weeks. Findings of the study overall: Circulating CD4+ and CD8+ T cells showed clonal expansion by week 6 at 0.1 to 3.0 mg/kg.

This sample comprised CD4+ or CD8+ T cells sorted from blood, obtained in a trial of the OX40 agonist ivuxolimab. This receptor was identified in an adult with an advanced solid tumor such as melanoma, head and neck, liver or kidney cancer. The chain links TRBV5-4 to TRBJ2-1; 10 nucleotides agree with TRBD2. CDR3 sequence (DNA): TGTGCCAGCAGCTTGGAGCGGGGGGGCCTCAATGAGCAGTTCTTC. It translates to CASSLERGGLNEQFF.